What follows are 31 T cell receptor beta chains derived from one specimen sequenced in a study of blood T cell repertoires in COVID-19. Assay used: immunoSEQ multiplex PCR; TCRdb lists only in-frame clones, some missing. This table holds about 140,000 clones, around 80% found once. Sequencing was carried out using peripheral blood. Receptors originate from a human donor in a cohort sampled during active COVID-19.

This chain connects TRBV5-4 to TRBJ2-5, with 8 bases identical to TRBD2. This CDR3 comprises 16 residues. V gave up 1 base and J gave up 2 bases; unmatched junction bases: 7. Germline V gene data show CDR1 as SGHNT and CDR2 as YYREEE (reference sequence). Here the CDR3 reads CASSLNGGVQQETQYF. CDR3 bases: TGTGCCAGCAGCTTGAACGGGGGGGTCCAACAAGAGACCCAGTACTTC.

V usage is TRBV6-2 or TRBV6-3 and J usage is TRBJ2-4; tentative D call: TRBD2 (6 bases). The CDR3 is made up of 18 amino acids. The V gene lost 0 bases and the J gene lost 1 base, with 16 bases spanning the gap. The germline V gene has CDR1 MNHEY and CDR2 SVGEGT. The CDR3 bases are TGTGCCAGCAGTTACTCGGCGCTAGCGACGGTTGCCAAAAACATTCAGTACTTC. Its translation is CASSYSALATVAKNIQYF.

CDR3 coding DNA: TGTGCCAGCAGCTTAGCGCCCAGGGTAGAGACCCAGTACTTC. Translation: CASSLAPRVETQYF. The V gene is TRBV7-2, the J gene TRBJ2-5; TRBD1 is a possible D gene (5 bases). Germline assignment: CDR1 SGHTA and CDR2 FQGNSA. The CDR3 has 14 residues. V lost 0 bases, J lost 4 bases, and 9 bases lay in between.

The genes are TRBV7-8 and TRBJ1-3, with 7 nucleotides matching TRBD1. CDR1 SGHVS and CDR2 FQNEAQ come from the germline V gene. The CDR3 totals 14 residues. After removal of 1 base from V and 4 bases from J, the junction contained 1 base not matched to a gene. In DNA, the CDR3 is TGTGCCAGCAGCTTAGACAGGGGAGGAAACACCATATATTTT. Amino acid sequence: CASSLDRGGNTIYF.

This rearrangement joins TRBV19 to TRBJ1-5, with a tentative D call TRBD1 (5 bases). The CDR3 is 14 residues long. Germline CDR1 reads LNHDA; CDR2 reads SQIVND (reference sequence). Trimming left V 1 base short and J 4 bases short, with 8 bases between. The CDR3 loop reads CASSIGQLNQPQHF. The CDR3 nucleotides read TGTGCCAGTAGTATAGGACAGCTGAATCAGCCCCAGCATTTT.

This chain joins TRBV3-1 (or the pseudogene TRBV3-2) and TRBJ2-3; D not resolved. The V gene's germline CDR1 is LGHDT and CDR2 YNNKEL (reference sequence). The CDR3 loop spans 15 amino acids. V lost 0 bases and J lost 4, with 11 bases in between. CDR3 region: CASSQEAGLADTQYF. CDR3 sequence (DNA): TGTGCCAGCAGCCAAGAGGCAGGCCTGGCAGATACGCAGTATTTT.

About this clone itself: With a much larger clone just one base away, this may be a read error. Within the sample, other DNA sequences also encode this same CDR3. This sequence joins TRBV4-3 and TRBJ1-6; D might be TRBD1 (5 bases). With 1 base removed from V and 10 bases from J, the gap between germline ends came to 14 bases. This CDR3 region has 15 residues. CDR1 LGHNA and CDR2 YSLEER come from the germline V gene. The CDR3 DNA sequence: TGCGCCAGCAGCCAAGTTGACAGAGTCGTCTCACCCCTCCACTTT. Encoded protein: CASSQVDRVVSPLHF.

The CDR3: CASSPRQGLNYEQYF. DNA of the CDR3: TGTGCCAGCAGTCCCAGACAGGGTCTAAACTACGAGCAGTACTTC. J is TRBJ2-7 and V is TRBV27; 7 bases match TRBD1. Germline-derived CDR1 and CDR2 are MNHEY and SMNVEV (reference sequence). V gave up 5 bases and J gave up 3 bases; unmatched junction bases: 10. There are 15 residues in the CDR3.

This chain uses TRBV4-3 with TRBJ2-1, with 7 bases lining up with TRBD1. This CDR3 region has 15 residues. J was trimmed by 4 bases and V by 1 base; bases with no gene match: 4. The germline V gene encodes CDR1 LGHNA and CDR2 YSLEER. The CDR3 DNA reads TGCGCCAGCAGCCAAGCATCGGGACAGTACAATGAGCAGTTCTTC. Translating it yields CASSQASGQYNEQFF.

The rearrangement joins TRBV14 to TRBJ2-3; D possibly corresponds to TRBD2 (6 bases). CDR3 length: 15 residues. Trimming removed 2 bases at V and 3 bases at J, with 12 bases between. Per the germline V gene, CDR1 is SGHDN and CDR2 is FVKESK. The CDR3 nucleotides read TGTGCCAGCAGCCAACCGGGACTGGGGACAGATACGCAGTATTTT. It codes for CASSQPGLGTDTQYF.

This rearrangement joins TRBV6-6 to TRBJ2-2; 9 positions match TRBD1. Losses at the gene ends were 5 bases for V and 4 bases for J; bases not matched to a gene: 5. Germline loops: CDR1 MNHNY, CDR2 SVGAGI (reference sequence). This CDR3 is 15 amino acids long. The CDR3 sequence is CASSPTGGGTGELFF. The CDR3 nucleotides read TGTGCCAGCAGTCCGACAGGGGGAGGCACCGGGGAGCTGTTTTTT.

This chain uses TRBV6-1 with TRBJ2-7; 10 bases line up with TRBD2. The V and J ends lost 3 bases and 3 bases, in that order; junction bases with no gene match: 8. The CDR3 has 16 residues. The germline V gene has CDR1 MNHNS and CDR2 SASEGT. CDR3 in amino acids: CASSDLAGVGVYEQYF. CDR3 sequence (DNA): TGTGCCAGCAGTGACCTAGCGGGAGTGGGGGTCTACGAGCAGTACTTC.

The genes are TRBV28 and TRBJ2-3; 11 bases align to TRBD1. After removal of 4 bases from V and 4 bases from J, the junction contained 4 bases not matched to a gene. Germline values: CDR1 MDHEN, CDR2 SYDVKM. This CDR3 spans 15 amino acids. The DNA for the CDR3 is TGTGCCAGCAGTTCCGGGGGACAGGGGGCAGATACGCAGTATTTT. It is translated as CASSSGGQGADTQYF.

This clone turned up a few times. The rearrangement links TRBV6-2 or TRBV6-3 to TRBJ1-1; TRBD1 matches 7 bases. The V gene's germline CDR1 is MNHEY and CDR2 SVGEGT. There are 15 residues in the CDR3. The junction had 6 bases not matched to a gene; V was cut back by 0 bases and J by 5 bases. CDR3 amino acids: CASSYSKTGRTEAFF. CDR3 DNA: TGTGCCAGCAGTTACTCGAAGACAGGGAGGACTGAAGCTTTCTTT.

This chain uses TRBV6-5 with TRBJ1-2, with 9 bases matching TRBD1. Germline assignment: CDR1 MNHEY and CDR2 SVGAGI. CDR3 length: 12 residues. With 6 bases clipped from V and 8 bases from J, the junction kept 4 bases outside the gene matches. CDR3 nucleotide sequence: TGTGCCAGCAGCGGGACAGGGCGCGGCTACACCTTC. It is translated as CASSGTGRGYTF.

This chain uses TRBV9 with TRBJ2-4; 8 nucleotides align to TRBD2. Trimming took 0 bases from V and 12 from J; bases not matched to a gene: 8. CDR1 SGDLS and CDR2 YYNGEE come from the germline V gene. This CDR3 region has 14 residues. The DNA of the CDR3 is TGTGCCAGCAGCGTAGGAGGGGCCGGGGGGGATCAGTACTTC. It specifies CASSVGGAGGDQYF.

The chain recombines TRBV5-4 with TRBJ1-1; D unresolved. In germline, CDR1 is SGHNT, CDR2 YYREEE (reference sequence). This CDR3 is 14 amino acids long. Trimming pared 5 bases from V and 3 bases from J, leaving 14 bases between. CDR3 residues: CASSYGGRDTEAFF. The DNA of the CDR3 is TGTGCCAGCAGTTACGGAGGGAGGGACACTGAAGCTTTCTTT.

The chain uses TRBV9 and TRBJ2-7; 10 nucleotides line up with TRBD2. Germline V gene sequence: CDR1 SGDLS, CDR2 YYNGEE. V lost 2 bases and J lost 3; bases outside the gene matches: 5. This CDR3 spans 15 amino acids. The CDR3 DNA reads TGTGCCAGCAGCGTGAGCGGGGGGGCCAACTACGAGCAGTACTTC. Translating gives CASSVSGGANYEQYF.

This chain connects TRBV19 to TRBJ2-3; D gene ambiguous. Per the germline V gene, CDR1 is LNHDA and CDR2 is SQIVND (reference sequence). The CDR3 has 13 amino acids. V dropped 5 bases and J dropped 3 bases, with 9 bases sitting between them. CDR3 loop: CASSPTVTDTQYF. CDR3 DNA sequence: TGTGCCAGTAGTCCAACGGTGACAGATACGCAGTATTTT.

The V gene is TRBV30, the J gene TRBJ1-5, with TRBD1 as a possible D gene (6 bases). The CDR3 is made up of 14 amino acids. V gave up 1 base and J gave up 4 bases, with 11 bases separating them. Germline CDR1 GTSNPN, CDR2 SVGIG (reference sequence). In nucleotides, the CDR3 is TGTGCCTGGAGTGACGGACAGCCGAATCAGCCCCAGCATTTT. Translating it yields CAWSDGQPNQPQHF.

CDR3 sequence: CATSRGRGSDEQYF. For the CDR3, the DNA is TGTGCCACCAGCAGAGGCAGGGGATCAGACGAGCAGTACTTC. The genes are TRBV15 and TRBJ2-7; TRBD1 might be the D (6 bases). The CDR3 runs to 14 residues. V shed 1 base and J shed 5 bases, with 12 bases lying between them. Germline V gene lookup returns CDR1 LNHNV and CDR2 YYDKDF (reference sequence).

This clone was recorded once. V gene TRBV9 combines with J gene TRBJ2-3; 8 nucleotides line up with TRBD1. Germline assignment: CDR1 SGDLS and CDR2 YYNGEE. The CDR3 runs to 15 residues. The V and J ends lost 3 bases and 3 bases, in that order; junction bases with no gene match: 6. DNA of the CDR3: TGTGCCAGCAGCGCCCAGGGGGCGCTGACAGATACGCAGTATTTT. Its translation is CASSAQGALTDTQYF.

The genes are TRBV11-2 and TRBJ1-2; TRBD1 agrees at 8 bases. The length of the CDR3 is 15 residues. CDR1 and CDR2 from the germline V gene are SGHAT and FQNNGV. Trimming cost V 1 base and J 4 bases; bases outside gene matches: 5. Here the CDR3 reads CASSLGGQGAYGYTF. CDR3 bases: TGTGCCAGCAGCTTAGGGGGGCAGGGGGCCTATGGCTACACCTTC.

The chain joins TRBV6-2 or TRBV6-3 to TRBJ2-6; 7 nucleotides line up with TRBD1. Per the germline V gene, CDR1 is MNHEY and CDR2 is SVGEGT. This CDR3 comprises 16 residues. V shed 6 bases and J 3 bases; nucleotides not matched to a gene: 8. In DNA, the CDR3 is TGTGCCAGCAGCTTGCCTCAGGGGGTTGGGGCCAACGTCCTGACTTTC. This codes for CASSLPQGVGANVLTF.

This clone was seen just once. This rearrangement joins TRBV5-1 to TRBJ2-4; 7 bases align to TRBD2. V dropped 2 bases and J dropped 0; count of bases not matched to a gene: 2. Germline loops: CDR1 SGHRS, CDR2 YFSETQ. CDR3 length equals 15 residues. CDR3 sequence reads: CASSLAGLAKNIQYF. The CDR3 coding sequence is TGCGCCAGCAGCTTAGCGGGGCTAGCCAAAAACATTCAGTACTTC.

The J gene is TRBJ1-2, the V gene TRBV6-6, with 7 bases lining up with TRBD1. With 7 bases clipped from V and 7 bases from J, the junction kept 9 bases outside the gene matches. This CDR3 contains 13 residues. Germline CDR1 reads MNHNY; CDR2 reads SVGAGI (reference sequence). In nucleotides, the CDR3 is TGTGCCAGCAAGAACACAGGGGACGCTGGCTACACCTTC. The encoded protein is CASKNTGDAGYTF.

The count of this clone is one. The chain has TRBV9 and TRBJ2-3; 7 nucleotides match TRBD2. The CDR3 is 16 residues long. The V segment lost 0 bases and the J segment 4 bases; nucleotides outside the gene matches: 8. Germline-derived CDR1 and CDR2 are SGDLS and YYNGEE. The CDR3 sequence is CASSVDFRTSADTQYF. As DNA, the CDR3 is TGTGCCAGCAGCGTAGACTTCAGAACTAGCGCAGATACGCAGTATTTT.

The chain recombines TRBV6-5 with TRBJ1-1; unclear D gene. Trimming pared 3 bases from V and 0 bases from J, leaving 8 bases between. The CDR3 extends over 14 amino acids. Germline V gives CDR1 MNHEY, CDR2 SVGAGI. The CDR3 DNA sequence: TGTGCCAGCAGTTATGGTCTAATGAACACTGAAGCTTTCTTT. It translates to CASSYGLMNTEAFF.

The chain joins TRBV4-3 to TRBJ2-5; TRBD1 aligns across 8 bases. The germline V gene encodes CDR1 LGHNA and CDR2 YSLEER. V shed 0 bases and J 4 bases; nucleotides not matched to a gene: 10. The CDR3 extends over 17 amino acids. The CDR3 reads CASSQDSGRGHGETQYF. The CDR3 DNA reads as TGCGCCAGCAGCCAAGATTCGGGCAGGGGGCACGGAGAGACCCAGTACTTC.

The chain links TRBV7-2 to TRBJ2-1; 7 nucleotides match TRBD2. The CDR3 length is 15 residues. V lost 3 bases and J lost 2; bases outside the gene matches: 4. Germline V gene sequence: CDR1 SGHTA, CDR2 FQGNSA. DNA for the CDR3: TGTGCCAGCAGCTTCGGGGGGAACACCTACAATGAGCAGTTCTTC. Translation gives CASSFGGNTYNEQFF.

This chain links TRBV29-1 with TRBJ1-4, with TRBD1 matching over 8 bases. V lost 7 bases and J lost 8; bases outside the gene matches: 6. This CDR3 comprises 12 residues. Germline loops: CDR1 SQVTM, CDR2 ANQGSEA. This CDR3 is CSAHHRGEKLFF. The CDR3 region has the DNA TGCAGCGCTCACCACAGGGGGGAAAAACTGTTTTTT.